The 27 T cell receptor beta chains listed next were all sequenced from one sample in a study of T cell responses to AZD1222 COVID-19 vaccine. Sequenced by immunoSEQ multiplex PCR; TCRdb stores in-frame clones only, minus some. The sample yields roughly 130,000 clones, 85% to 90% seen once. Source: peripheral blood, taken on day 0 of AZD1222 vaccination. The source is an adult in good health.

In this sample, this clone turned up a few times. The chain recombines TRBV7-9 with TRBJ1-5; D is undetermined. Germline CDR1 and CDR2: SEHNR and FQNEAQ (reference sequence). V lost 3 bases and J 6 bases, leaving 9 bases between the germline ends. This CDR3 has 13 residues. CDR3 sequence: CASSFGKVQPQHF. As DNA, the CDR3 is TGTGCCAGCAGCTTCGGGAAGGTTCAGCCCCAGCATTTT.

In its sample, this clone is large (0.1 to 1%). V gene TRBV4-3 combines with J gene TRBJ2-7; D is perhaps TRBD1 (6 bases). This CDR3 has 14 amino acids. Germline V gives CDR1 LGHNA, CDR2 YSLEER. V was shortened by 4 bases and J by 3 bases, with 13 bases between the two germline ends. The CDR3: CASSPSTGLYEQYF. The CDR3 DNA reads TGCGCCAGCAGCCCGTCGACAGGTCTCTACGAGCAGTACTTC.

V gene TRBV10-3 combines with J gene TRBJ1-2, with D possibly being TRBD1 (5 bases). V lost 5 bases and J 4 bases, leaving 20 bases between the germline ends. CDR1 is ENHRY, CDR2 SYGVKD, per germline. The CDR3 consists of 16 residues. CDR3 residues: CAISLTTADGVYGYTF. The DNA of the CDR3 is TGTGCCATCAGTCTCACGACAGCCGACGGGGTCTATGGCTACACCTTC.

The chain uses TRBV21-1 and TRBJ2-5; the table gives TRBD2 as D, unverified against the DNA. TRBV21-1 is flagged as a pseudogene. The CDR3 contains 16 residues. Written as DNA, the CDR3 is TGTGCCAGCAGCAACCCGATCGGGGGTGACCAAGAGACCCAGTACTTC. This codes for CASSNPIGGDQETQYF.

The rearrangement uses TRBV7-8 and TRBJ2-7, with D unclear. V was cut by 3 bases and J by 1 base, with 7 bases left in between. This CDR3 is built from 13 residues. Germline CDR1 SGHVS, CDR2 FQNEAQ. The CDR3 DNA reads TGTGCCAGCAGCTTGTCGGGTTCCTACGAGCAGTACTTC. The encoded protein is CASSLSGSYEQYF.

V usage is TRBV4-2 and J usage is TRBJ2-7; D may correspond to TRBD1 or TRBD2 (6 bases each). The CDR3 has 18 amino acids. The germline gives CDR1 LGHNA, CDR2 YNFKEQ. V was pared by 1 base and J by 1 base, with 20 bases between. The CDR3: CASSQGVPGGLLSYEQYF. CDR3 nucleotide sequence: TGTGCCAGCAGCCAAGGGGTCCCCGGGGGCCTCCTGTCCTACGAGCAGTACTTC.

The chain employs TRBV12-3 or TRBV12-4 and TRBJ2-7; D not certain. V lost 3 bases and J lost 4, with 10 bases in between. The CDR3 covers 13 residues. CDR3 loop: CASSLSRRYEQYF. CDR3 DNA sequence: TGTGCCAGCAGTTTGAGTCGCCGTTACGAGCAGTACTTC.

V gene TRBV5-1 combines with J gene TRBJ2-2; D is unclear. The CDR3 loop spans 13 amino acids. Germline CDR1 reads SGHRS; CDR2 reads YFSETQ. The germline V and J ends were trimmed by 4 bases and 3 bases, with 7 bases remaining between them. CDR3 sequence (DNA): TGCGCCAGCAGCCGGGTCCACACCGGGGAGCTGTTTTTT. Residues: CASSRVHTGELFF.

The CDR3 region is CASSPGEGNEQFF. CDR3 DNA: TGTGCCAGCAGCCCGGGCGAGGGGAATGAGCAGTTCTTC. This chain links TRBV11-3 with TRBJ2-1; either TRBD1 or TRBD2 may fit D (5 bases each). Germline CDR1 reads SGHNT; CDR2 reads YENEEA. The CDR3 consists of 13 residues. Trimming cost V 5 bases and J 7 bases, with 12 bases left between them.

This chain joins TRBV12-3 or TRBV12-4 and TRBJ2-7; 9 positions match TRBD1. The CDR3 consists of 13 residues. The junction had 0 bases not matched to a gene; V was cut back by 1 base and J by 5 bases. In nucleotides, the CDR3 is TGTGCCAGCAGTTTAGGGACAGGGGACGAGCAGTACTTC. Its protein is CASSLGTGDEQYF.

J is TRBJ2-7 and V is TRBV21-1; no DNA check was done on the table's D call, TRBD1. TRBV21-1 is flagged as a pseudogene. The CDR3 has 16 residues. CDR3: CASSKDNGQGNHEQYF. The CDR3 DNA reads TGTGCCAGCAGCAAAGATAATGGACAGGGGAACCACGAGCAGTACTTC.

This chain connects TRBV7-2 to TRBJ2-1, with 7 bases aligning to TRBD2. This CDR3 comprises 14 residues. Germline trimming cut 5 bases from V and 7 bases from J; bases unmatched to any gene: 8. Germline V gene lookup returns CDR1 SGHTA and CDR2 FQGNSA. The CDR3 DNA sequence: TGTGCCAGCAGCAAGGGCGGGAGACAAAATGAGCAGTTCTTC. Amino acids: CASSKGGRQNEQFF.

V is TRBV18 and J is TRBJ1-3, with D uncertain. The CDR3 has 15 amino acids. CDR1 and CDR2 (germline): KGHSH, LQKENI. Deletions cut 3 bases from V and 2 bases from J, with 11 bases between. Here the CDR3 reads CASSPSQSAGNTIYF. CDR3 DNA: TGTGCCAGCTCACCCTCCCAGAGTGCTGGAAACACCATATATTTT.

This chain links TRBV15 with TRBJ2-1; 8 bases line up with TRBD2. The CDR3 loop spans 18 amino acids. In germline, CDR1 is LNHNV, CDR2 YYDKDF (reference sequence). J gave up 3 bases and V 0 bases, and 10 bases lay outside the gene matches. Here the CDR3 reads CATSRDVAAGAVYNEQFF. CDR3 sequence (DNA): TGTGCCACCAGCAGAGATGTTGCAGCGGGGGCCGTCTACAATGAGCAGTTCTTC.

This sequence joins TRBV6-6 and TRBJ1-2; D remains ambiguous. Germline V lookup: CDR1 MNHNY, CDR2 SVGAGI (reference sequence). CDR3 length: 14 residues. V was pared by 7 bases and J by 2 bases, with 14 bases between. CDR3 nucleotide sequence: TGTGCCAGCACCCAACCCCCCGGGAACTATGGCTACACCTTC. This encodes CASTQPPGNYGYTF.

CDR3 DNA: TGTGCCAGCAGCCCCCGCACTAGCGGGAGGGGAGAGACCCAGTACTTC. The encoded protein is CASSPRTSGRGETQYF. The chain couples TRBV3-1 (or the pseudogene TRBV3-2) to TRBJ2-5; 13 bases align to TRBD2. CDR3 length: 16 residues. J gave up 4 bases and V 4 bases, and 6 bases lay outside the gene matches. CDR1 is LGHDT and CDR2 is YNNKEL in the germline V gene (reference sequence).

The chain joins TRBV28 to TRBJ1-5; TRBD1 agrees at 8 bases. V dropped 4 bases and J dropped 4; count of bases not matched to a gene: 6. Looked up from germline, CDR1 is MDHEN and CDR2 is SYDVKM. CDR3 size: 15 residues. The CDR3 DNA reads TGTGCCAGCAGTTCTCCGGACAGGGTGAATCAGCCCCAGCATTTT. Amino acids: CASSSPDRVNQPQHF. The variable domain in full, completed from reference TRBV28 and TRBJ1-5, reads DVKVTQSSRYLVKRTGEKVFLECVQDMDHENMFWYRQDPGLGLRLIYFSYDVKMKEKGDIPEGYSVSREKKERFSLILESASTNQTSMYLCASSSPDRVNQPQHFGDGTRLSIL.

CDR3 DNA: TGTGCCAGCAGCCAGGACAGGGGGCGAGGAGCTTTCTTT. Translated, it gives CASSQDRGRGAFF. The V and J genes are TRBV3-1 (or the pseudogene TRBV3-2) and TRBJ1-1, with TRBD1 identical over 11 bases. V shed 3 bases, J shed 10 bases, and the junction held 4 bases outside the gene matches. In germline, CDR1 is LGHDT, CDR2 YNNKEL (reference sequence). CDR3 length: 13 amino acids.

This chain connects TRBV6-5 to TRBJ2-7, with TRBD1 matching over 9 bases. The CDR3 sequence is 16 residues long. The junction had 8 bases not matched to a gene; V was cut back by 0 bases and J by 5 bases. CDR1 is MNHEY, CDR2 SVGAGI, per germline. The CDR3 coding sequence is TGTGCCAGCAGTTACTCGATAGGGACAGGGTACCACGAGCAGTACTTC. Translated, it gives CASSYSIGTGYHEQYF.

The chain combines TRBV5-4 with TRBJ1-5; TRBD1 matches 8 bases. Looked up from germline, CDR1 is SGHNT and CDR2 is YYREEE (reference sequence). The trim removed 3 bases at V and 2 bases at J, leaving 4 bases unmatched. CDR3 length: 15 residues. The CDR3 here is CASSSQGARNQPQHF. DNA of the CDR3: TGTGCCAGCAGCTCTCAGGGGGCGCGCAATCAGCCCCAGCATTTT.

This clone has only a few counts. The chain employs TRBV28 and TRBJ1-4; D may be TRBD1 (6 bases). CDR3 length: 15 residues. The V gene's germline CDR1 is MDHEN and CDR2 SYDVKM. Trimming removed 5 bases at V and 8 bases at J, with 18 bases between. The DNA of the CDR3 is TGTGCCAGCAGTCACCCCGGGCAGGGACAAGAAAAACTGTTTTTT. Its protein is CASSHPGQGQEKLFF.

CDR3 nucleotide sequence: TGTGCCACCAGCAGAGTGGGGCTTCACAATGAGCAGTTCTTC. It specifies CATSRVGLHNEQFF. This chain joins TRBV15 and TRBJ2-1; D is perhaps TRBD1 (5 bases). The CDR3 is 14 residues long. Germline V gives CDR1 LNHNV, CDR2 YYDKDF (reference sequence). The ends were cut back, 1 base at V and 5 bases at J, with 9 bases in the middle.

The chain recombines TRBV7-2 with TRBJ1-5; 8 bases are a match to TRBD1. The germline CDR1 and CDR2 sequences are SGHTA and FQGNSA. There are 15 residues in the CDR3. V lost 5 bases to trimming and J lost 4 bases; unmatched junction nucleotides: 7. CDR3: CASSGQGWGNQPQHF. The CDR3 DNA is TGTGCCAGCAGCGGACAGGGATGGGGAAATCAGCCCCAGCATTTT.

The DNA for the CDR3 is TGTGCCAGCAGCTTAGAAGCAGGGGCCCAAGAGACCCAGTACTTC. Its protein is CASSLEAGAQETQYF. V gene TRBV7-2 combines with J gene TRBJ2-5, with a weak D call TRBD1 (6 bases). V gave up 1 base and J gave up 1 base, with 10 bases separating them. Germline V lookup: CDR1 SGHTA, CDR2 FQGNSA. This CDR3 spans 15 amino acids.

CDR3 loop: CASSLIASYNEQFF. The CDR3 nucleotides read TGTGCCAGCAGCTTGATTGCCAGTTACAATGAGCAGTTCTTC. The gene calls are TRBV5-5 and TRBJ2-1, with D unclear. The CDR3 length is 14 residues. The V end lost 1 base, the J end lost 4 bases, and 9 bases lay between the germline ends. Germline lookup yields CDR1 SGHKS and CDR2 YYEKEE (reference sequence).

This chain links TRBV27 with TRBJ2-7; D is perhaps TRBD1 (6 bases). Germline CDR1 reads MNHEY; CDR2 reads SMNVEV (reference sequence). Deletions cut 6 bases from V and 4 bases from J, with 16 bases between. This CDR3 region has 14 residues. The CDR3 DNA follows: TGTGCCAGCAGCCCCTCCGGGACACCTTACGAGCAGTACTTC. Translating it yields CASSPSGTPYEQYF.

This CDR3 is CASSLSNGPRIYGYTF. For the CDR3, the DNA is TGTGCCAGCAGCTTGTCGAACGGCCCAAGGATCTATGGCTACACCTTC. This sequence joins TRBV13 and TRBJ1-2; no clear D. Germline V gene sequence: CDR1 PRHDT, CDR2 FYEKMQ (reference sequence). The CDR3 length is 16 residues. The V gene lost 3 bases and the J gene lost 4 bases, with 18 bases spanning the gap.